One sample yielded the 15 T cell receptor beta chains listed below, sequenced in a study of cytomegalovirus exposure and HLA in healthy donors. 60 Vbeta and 13 Jbeta primers were used in PCR. The data were produced by immunoSEQ multiplex PCR, yet TCRdb's version contains in-frame clones alone and is incomplete. The sample yields 200,000 to 250,000 clones, around four fifths seen once. Sequenced sample: PBMCs. The receptors were gathered from a man in his fifties in good health and CMV-seronegative.

CDR3 bases: TGTGCCAGCAGTGAAGGCGGTCGACAGGGGCGAGAGCCCCAGCATTTT. This gives the protein CASSEGGRQGREPQHF. The chain carries TRBV25-1 and TRBJ1-5; TRBD1 aligns across 8 bases. CDR1 is MGHDK, CDR2 SYGVNS, per germline. The CDR3 spans 16 residues. V lost 2 bases, J lost 8 bases, and 11 bases stayed unmatched. Variable domain in full (rest from reference TRBV25-1 and TRBJ1-5): EADIYQTPRYLVIGTGKKITLECSQTMGHDKMYWYQQDPGMELHLIHYSYGVNSTEKGDLSSESTVSRIRTEHFPLTLESARPSHTSQYLCASSEGGRQGREPQHFGDGTRLSIL.

The chain employs TRBV6-1 and TRBJ2-6; D is uncertain. V dropped 6 bases and J dropped 0 bases, with 9 bases sitting between them. In germline, CDR1 is MNHNS, CDR2 SASEGT. The CDR3 runs to 15 residues. Here the CDR3 reads CASSSAPSGANVLTF. In nucleotides, the CDR3 is TGTGCCAGCAGCTCCGCGCCCTCTGGGGCCAACGTCCTGACTTTC.

In this sample, this clone turned up once. The rearrangement joins TRBV15 to TRBJ2-7; 9 bases align to TRBD1. Losses at the gene ends were 5 bases for V and 5 bases for J; bases not matched to a gene: 4. Germline V gene data show CDR1 as LNHNV and CDR2 as YYDKDF (reference sequence). The CDR3 spans 13 residues. The CDR3 nucleotides read TGTGCCACCAGCCGACAGGGGGGGGACGAGCAGTACTTC. Protein: CATSRQGGDEQYF.

The chain links TRBV18 to TRBJ2-1; no clear D gene. The CDR3 is made up of 16 amino acids. The ends were cut back, 6 bases at V and 0 bases at J, with 15 bases in the middle. Germline CDR1 reads KGHSH; CDR2 reads LQKENI. CDR3 residues: CASSPRQPDSYNEQFF. CDR3 DNA sequence: TGTGCCAGCTCCCCGCGACAACCCGACTCCTACAATGAGCAGTTCTTC.

The chain couples TRBV6-5 to TRBJ1-5; tentatively, D is TRBD1 (6 bases). CDR1 is MNHEY and CDR2 is SVGAGI in the germline V gene. Trimming stripped 0 bases from V and 5 bases from J, with 14 bases between. CDR3 length equals 16 residues. This chain's CDR3 is CASSYSGVGADQPQHF. In DNA, the CDR3 is TGTGCCAGCAGTTACTCGGGGGTGGGGGCCGATCAGCCCCAGCATTTT.

The V and J genes are TRBV27 and TRBJ1-2; the D gene is possibly TRBD1 (5 bases). V was cut by 4 bases and J by 2 bases, with 14 bases left in between. This CDR3 region has 15 residues. Looked up from germline, CDR1 is MNHEY and CDR2 is SMNVEV (reference sequence). For the CDR3, the DNA is TGTGCCAGCAGTTCGCTGTACGGGGGGAACTATGGCTACACCTTC. It is translated as CASSSLYGGNYGYTF.

The chain is built from TRBV19 and TRBJ1-2; 7 nucleotides match TRBD1. This CDR3 contains 16 residues. Looked up from germline, CDR1 is LNHDA and CDR2 is SQIVND (reference sequence). J lost 3 bases, V lost 8 bases, and 15 bases had no gene match. CDR3 DNA: TGTGCCAGTTCAACCCAGACAGGGAAGGACTACTATGGCTACACCTTC. This codes for CASSTQTGKDYYGYTF.

The chain is built from TRBV5-5 and TRBJ1-3; 7 bases fit TRBD1. In germline, CDR1 is SGHKS, CDR2 YYEKEE (reference sequence). The CDR3 has 17 residues. V lost 0 bases and J lost 7; bases outside the gene matches: 13. CDR3 DNA: TGTGCCAGCAGCTTGGTTGGAGGGGGCTTAACCCGGAACACCATATATTTT. This gives the protein CASSLVGGGLTRNTIYF.

The CDR3 sequence: CASSDRGGGTSGELFF. The CDR3 region has the DNA TGTGCCAGCAGTGATCGTGGCGGAGGGACGTCCGGGGAGCTGTTTTTT. The genes are TRBV25-1 and TRBJ2-2; a possible D gene is TRBD2 (6 bases). Trimming took off 3 bases at V and 6 bases at J, with 17 bases between the two ends. CDR1 and CDR2 from the germline V gene are MGHDK and SYGVNS. The CDR3 spans 16 residues.

This sequence joins TRBV28 and TRBJ2-2; TRBD2 matches 7 bases. Trimming cost V 2 bases and J 4 bases; bases outside gene matches: 13. The CDR3 is 18 residues long. Germline-derived CDR1 and CDR2 are MDHEN and SYDVKM. CDR3 coding DNA: TGTGCCAGCAGTTTAGCCGGCGGGAGCTTAGGTGTCACCGGGGAGCTGTTTTTT. The encoded protein is CASSLAGGSLGVTGELFF.

This clone was detected only a few times. In the same sample, other DNA sequences code for this CDR3. V and J are TRBV11-3 and TRBJ2-2; D might be TRBD1 (6 bases). The CDR3 extends over 15 amino acids. V was pared by 5 bases and J by 6 bases, with 16 bases between. The germline V gene encodes CDR1 SGHNT and CDR2 YENEEA. The CDR3 here is CASSPLQGGPGELFF. The CDR3 DNA sequence: TGTGCCAGCAGCCCACTACAGGGTGGCCCCGGGGAGCTGTTTTTT.

The genes are TRBV29-1 and TRBJ1-1, with a possible D match to TRBD1 (5 bases). The CDR3 loop spans 14 amino acids. Between the trimmed V and J ends, which lost 4 bases and 8 bases, there was a span of 20 bases. Germline assignment: CDR1 SQVTM and CDR2 ANQGSEA. The CDR3 protein is CSVGFGGVSGEAFF. The CDR3 coding sequence is TGCAGCGTTGGGTTTGGGGGGGTGTCGGGGGAAGCTTTCTTT. The whole variable domain, filled in from reference TRBV29-1 and TRBJ1-1, reads SAVISQKPSRDICQRGTSLTIQCQVDSQVTMMFWYRQQPGQSLTLIATANQGSEATYESGFVIDKFPISRPNLTFSTLTVSNMSPEDSSIYLCSVGFGGVSGEAFFGQGTRLTVV.

The V call is TRBV7-3, the J call TRBJ2-5; 10 bases match TRBD2. The CDR3 sequence is 15 residues long. The V and J ends lost 5 bases and 1 base, in that order; junction bases with no gene match: 4. Germline V CDR1 and CDR2: SGHTA, FQGTGA. The CDR3 here is CASSPGLAVQETQYF. The CDR3 coding sequence is TGTGCCAGCAGCCCCGGACTAGCGGTCCAAGAGACCCAGTACTTC. Using reference TRBV7-3 and TRBJ2-5 for the parts outside the CDR3, the full variable domain is GAGVSQTPSNKVTEKGKYVELRCDPISGHTALYWYRQSLGQGPEFLIYFQGTGAADDSGLPNDRFFAVRPEGSVSTLKIQRTERGDSAVYLCASSPGLAVQETQYFGPGTRLLVL.

The chain has TRBV18 and TRBJ2-1; no firm D call. This CDR3 is 13 amino acids long. Germline CDR1 reads KGHSH; CDR2 reads LQKENI. V was shortened by 3 bases and J by 6 bases, with 9 bases between the two germline ends. DNA for the CDR3: TGTGCCAGCTCACCTGAGATACGCAATGAGCAGTTCTTC. Translated: CASSPEIRNEQFF.

The genes are TRBV25-1 and TRBJ2-2; 8 bases are a match to TRBD1. Germline loops: CDR1 MGHDK, CDR2 SYGVNS. Trimming removed 2 bases from V and 4 bases from J; junction bases left unmatched: 3. There are 15 residues in the CDR3. In DNA form, the CDR3 reads TGTGCCAGCAGTGAAAGGACAGGGCGCACCGGGGAGCTGTTTTTT. This translates into CASSERTGRTGELFF.